This T cell receptor beta chain was retrieved from a study of identifying expanded T cells in peripheral blood. No infections or other immune events were documented during collection. As concerns this clone: Its antigen is undetermined.

Findings and caveats of the study: About 1.2 clones differed between technical replicates, versus about 16 and 19 over time. Two-week clone count variance significantly increased as total template count grew.

The method was immunoSEQ multiplex PCR; TCRdb's version includes in-frame clones alone and lacks a portion of them. The sample has about 97,000 clones; 87% are singletons. This receptor was obtained from a person between 18 and 75 years old in good health. The specimen sequenced was blood.

The CDR3 here is CASNGPYNEQFF. CDR3 sequence (DNA): TGTGCCAGTAATGGACCATACAATGAGCAGTTCTTC. The gene calls are TRBV27 and TRBJ2-1; D is uncertain. Trimming shortened V by 9 bases and J by 4 bases, and 10 bases separated the two germline ends. Per germline, CDR1 MNHEY and CDR2 SMNVEV (reference sequence). CDR3 size: 12 residues.